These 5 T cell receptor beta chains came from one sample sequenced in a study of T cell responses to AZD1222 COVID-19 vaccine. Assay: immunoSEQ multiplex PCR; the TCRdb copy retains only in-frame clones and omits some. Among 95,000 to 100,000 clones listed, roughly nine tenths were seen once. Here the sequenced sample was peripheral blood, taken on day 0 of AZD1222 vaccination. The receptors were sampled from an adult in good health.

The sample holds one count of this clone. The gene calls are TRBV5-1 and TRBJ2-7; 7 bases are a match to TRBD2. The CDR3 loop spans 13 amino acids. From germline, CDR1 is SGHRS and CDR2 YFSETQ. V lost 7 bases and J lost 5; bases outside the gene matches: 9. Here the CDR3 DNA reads TGCGCCAGCGGGCGGGGGAATAAGAACGAGCAGTACTTC. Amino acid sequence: CASGRGNKNEQYF.

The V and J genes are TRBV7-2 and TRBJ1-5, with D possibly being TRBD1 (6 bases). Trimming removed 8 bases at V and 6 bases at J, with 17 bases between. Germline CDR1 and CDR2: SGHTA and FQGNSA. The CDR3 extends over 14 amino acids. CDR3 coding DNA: TGTGCCAGCGGACTTGGGGGGGCCCTTCAGCCCCAGCATTTT. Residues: CASGLGGALQPQHF.

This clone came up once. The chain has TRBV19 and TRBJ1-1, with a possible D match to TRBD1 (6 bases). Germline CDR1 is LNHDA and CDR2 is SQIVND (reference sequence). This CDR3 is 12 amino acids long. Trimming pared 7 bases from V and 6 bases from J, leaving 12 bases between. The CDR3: CASIGRTAEAFF. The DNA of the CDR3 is TGTGCCAGTATCGGCAGGACAGCTGAAGCTTTCTTT.

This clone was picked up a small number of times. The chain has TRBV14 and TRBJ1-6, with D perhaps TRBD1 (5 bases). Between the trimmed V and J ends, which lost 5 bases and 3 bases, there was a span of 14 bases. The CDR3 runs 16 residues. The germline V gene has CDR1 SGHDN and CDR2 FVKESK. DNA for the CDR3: TGTGCCAGCAGCAACCAGGGCTCTGGCTATAATTCACCCCTCCACTTT. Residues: CASSNQGSGYNSPLHF.

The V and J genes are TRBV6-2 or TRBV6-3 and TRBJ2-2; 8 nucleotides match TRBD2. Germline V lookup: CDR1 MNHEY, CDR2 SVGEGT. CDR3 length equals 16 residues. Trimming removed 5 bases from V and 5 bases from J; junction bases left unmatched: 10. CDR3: CASSSPGGYTTGELFF. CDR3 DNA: TGTGCCAGCAGTAGCCCGGGGGGGTACACAACCGGGGAGCTGTTTTTT.